This entry concerns a single T cell receptor (beta chain). The sample holds a few counts of this clone. It lacks a known antigen. Base qualities are not provided; no much larger clone lies one nucleotide away. The record originates from a study of blood T cell repertoires in COVID-19 (dated by TCRdb to between 2020 and 2021). Broadly, across the study: The collaborator samples originated in the United States, Italy and Spain and spanned the acute and convalescent phases of COVID-19. The material from the prospective study consisted of cDNA or gDNA derived from T cells, B-cell-depleted T cells, or PBMCs. Deeply sampled blood TCRbeta repertoires from subjects exposed to, actively infected with, or recovered from COVID-19 were included in the dataset. Where available, HLA class I and class II types were obtained from metadata supplied by the sample provider rather than from assay-based typing. The samples were drawn from the first 160 participants of the ongoing ImmuneRACE study and from some 1,300 subjects provided by 6 global collaborators. A de-identified subject ID, COVID-19 status, age in years and sex were almost always included in the sample metadata. The repertoires were made available in a free public database intended to serve as a resource for research on the immune response to SARS-CoV-2.

The collaborating institutions used their own protocols to collect whole blood in K2EDTA tubes. For TCRbeta analysis, collaborators shipped samples in one of three forms: frozen whole blood, isolated PBMCs, or DNA extracted from either of those sample types. On the study overall, not on this receptor specifically: The amount of clinical and demographic metadata varied by source and participant and was provided uncurated.

There are 15 amino acids in the CDR3, from cysteine to phenylalanine inclusive. Only CDR3 DNA is held: 45 bases, read in frame from base 1. Trimming removed 5 bases from V and 8 bases from J, leaving 19 bases between the germline ends. For CDR1 and CDR2, the germline V gene (reference sequence) lists SGHNT and YYREEE. TCRbeta CDR3 regions were amplified from genomic DNA by means of the immunoSEQ Assay, a bias-controlled multiplex PCR. The original methods were these. The number of nucleated cells in each sample was estimated from the amplification of reference gene primers within the assay. To quantify the absolute abundance of each unique TCRbeta CDR3 rearrangement, sequence reads were collapsed and filtered. For each sample, productive Simpson clonality was calculated as the square root of Simpson's diversity index across productive rearrangements. TCRdb took this table from immuneACCESS and kept in-frame rearrangements with V and J called. Such tables lack part of the clones; where checked against another copy, unresolved V genes explain under half of the gap, and the rest is unexplained. That table furnishes V, J and clone size, whereas the DNA furnished D and trimming. Within this sample are 120,000 to 150,000 clones, with roughly 84% of them counted one time only. About 5% of the sample is in the top ten clones.

The clonotype was recovered from a human donor in a cohort sampled during active COVID-19. Recombination connected TRBV5-4 to TRBJ1-4; the D gene is perhaps TRBD1, on 6 matching bases. Source material: peripheral blood. CDR3 protein: CASSPSGTNSEKLFF. The DNA reads TGTGCCAGCAGTCCTTCCGGGACAAACTCCGAAAAACTGTTTTTT. When the CDR3 is completed using the reference TRBV5-4 and TRBJ1-4 genes on either side, the full variable domain is ETGVTQSPTHLIKTRGQQVTLRCSSQSGHNTVSWYQQALGQGPQFIFQYYREEENGRGNFPPRFSGLQFPNYSSELNVNALELDDSALYLCASSPSGTNSEKLFFGSGTQLSVL.